Listed below are T cell receptor beta chains from one sample, sequenced in a study of CD8+ T cells in alopecia areata. TCRdb's table, derived via immunoSEQ multiplex PCR, lists solely in-frame clones and lacks some. The table has 95,000 to 120,000 clones, about 60% seen once. Sequencing was done on a sample of NKG2D-low CD8+ T cells sorted from blood. These receptors all stem from a human donor with alopecia areata. CDR3s include the opening cysteine and the closing phenylalanine or tryptophan. The D gene is left open where the match is weak. Not all rows give a size; the values are once, few, many and, for expanded clones, a class.

len	d_gene	abundance	v_gene	j_gene	CDR3nt	CDR3aa
15	TRBD1	NA	TRBV11-3	TRBJ1-1	TGTGCCAGCAGCCACCGGGACAGGGGGATCCTTGGAGCTTTCTTT	CASSHRDRGILGAFF
13	NA	few	TRBV13	TRBJ2-3	TGTGCCAGCAGCTTACGAACCACAGATACGCAGTATTTT	CASSLRTTDTQYF
17	NA	NA	TRBV13	TRBJ2-7	TGTGCCAGCAGCAATTTAAGGGGGGCTAGCGGACTATACGAGCAGTACTTC	CASSNLRGASGLYEQYF
12	NA	few	TRBV7-8	TRBJ2-7	TGTGCCAGCGTCGGCGACTCCTACGAGCAGTACTTC	CASVGDSYEQYF
17	NA	few	TRBV9	TRBJ2-1	TGTGCCAGCAGCGGAAATCCGGGCAGGAGCTCCTACAATGAGCAGTTCTTC	CASSGNPGRSSYNEQFF
10	NA	NA	TRBV29-1	TRBJ1-1	TGCAGCGTTGTCGGGGTTGAAGCTTTCTTT	CSVVGVEAFF
15	TRBD2	NA	TRBV6-1	TRBJ2-1	TGTGCCAGCAGTGAAATGGCGGGAGGGCCCAATGAGCAGTTCTTC	CASSEMAGGPNEQFF
15	NA	NA	TRBV10-3	TRBJ2-3	TGTGCCATCAGTGCTGACGAGACGGCATTGGATACGCAGTATTTT	CAISADETALDTQYF
15	TRBD1	few	TRBV4-1	TRBJ1-1	TGCGCCAGCAGCCAAGGTCCAGGGGGGGCCACTGAAGCTTTCTTT	CASSQGPGGATEAFF
16	NA	NA	TRBV10-3	TRBJ1-2	TGTGCCATCAGTGAGAAGACGGGATTCAGTAACTATGGCTACACCTTC	CAISEKTGFSNYGYTF
14	NA	NA	TRBV7-7	TRBJ2-3	TGTGCTAGCAGCCATCGGACCCTCACAGATACGCAGTATTTT	CASSHRTLTDTQYF
13	NA	few	TRBV19	TRBJ2-2	TGTGCCAGTAGCTACTCGCCCACCGGGGAGCTGTTTTTT	CASSYSPTGELFF
17	NA	few	TRBV21-1	TRBJ2-7	TGTGCCAGCAGCAAAAAGGGTAGGGACAGGGGTAGATACGAGCAGTACTTC	CASSKKGRDRGRYEQYF
15	NA	NA	TRBV19	TRBJ2-7	TGTGCCAGTAGTGTACATCCCGGGACGTCTGTGGAGCAGTACTTC	CASSVHPGTSVEQYF
13	NA	few	TRBV25-1	TRBJ1-2	TGTGCCAGCAGTGAATTGCCAGGGGACGGCTACACCTTC	CASSELPGDGYTF
13	NA	NA	TRBV5-1	TRBJ2-7	TGCGCCAGCAGGGTTGCAGGGGACTACGAGCAGTACTTC	CASRVAGDYEQYF
14	TRBD2	NA	TRBV28	TRBJ2-7	TGTGCCAGCAGGTGGGCGGGAGGGGGCCGCGAGCAGTACTTC	CASRWAGGGREQYF
14	NA	few	TRBV28	TRBJ2-5	TGTGCCAGCAGCGCAAGGGCCACCGAGGGGTCCCAGTACTTC	CASSARATEGSQYF
17	TRBD1	NA	TRBV4-1	TRBJ1-2	TGCGCCAGCAGCCAAGTCAGGGGGCTCTTACCCCTCTGCGGCTACACCTTC	CASSQVRGLLPLCGYTF
19	TRBD1	few	TRBV7-9	TRBJ2-2	TGTGCCAGCAGCCCCATCAGACAGGGGGAGTTGGCAAGCACCGGGGAGCTGTTTTTT	CASSPIRQGELASTGELFF
12	NA	NA	TRBV5-6	TRBJ2-3	TGTGCCAGCAGCACGAGCACAGATACGCAGTATTTT	CASSTSTDTQYF
11	TRBD1	NA	TRBV29-1	TRBJ1-1	TGCAGCGTTGTAGAACAGGGGGCGGCTTTCTTT	CSVVEQGAAFF
14	TRBD2	NA	TRBV5-6	TRBJ2-1	TGTGCCAGCAGCTTGGGTTTAGCGGGAAATGAGCAGTTCTTC	CASSLGLAGNEQFF
15	NA	NA	TRBV11-2	TRBJ1-1	TGTGCCAGCAGCTGGGACGGGACTCTGAACACTGAAGCTTTCTTT	CASSWDGTLNTEAFF
12	NA	few	TRBV7-9	TRBJ2-1	TGTGCCAGCAGCTTAGCCACGCGTGAGCAGTTCTTC	CASSLATREQFF
17	TRBD2	NA	TRBV7-6	TRBJ2-7	TGTGCCAGCAGCTTAGGGGTAGCGGGAGAGTACACCTACGAGCAGTACTTC	CASSLGVAGEYTYEQYF
13	NA	NA	TRBV28	TRBJ1-1	TGTGCCAGCAGTTTGTCTCAGAACACTGAAGCTTTCTTT	CASSLSQNTEAFF
15	NA	once	TRBV5-4	TRBJ2-7	TGTGCCAGCAGCTTGTTTAGGACAAGCTCCTACGAGCAGTACTTC	CASSLFRTSSYEQYF
16	NA	NA	TRBV4-1	TRBJ2-7	TGCGCCAGCAGCCAAGTGCGCTCGGGCGGGACCTACGAGCAGTACTTC	CASSQVRSGGTYEQYF
12	TRBD1	few	TRBV5-1	TRBJ1-1	TGCGCCAGCAGTGACAGGGCCACTGAAGCTTTCTTT	CASSDRATEAFF
14	NA	few	TRBV7-2	TRBJ2-7	TGTGCCAGCAGCCCCCTCGGAAGCTCCTACGAGCAGTACTTC	CASSPLGSSYEQYF
13	NA	NA	TRBV14	TRBJ2-1	TGTGCCAGCAGCCTCTACTCCTACAATGAGCAGTTCTTC	CASSLYSYNEQFF
11	NA	NA	TRBV5-1	TRBJ1-1	TGCGCCAGCAGCTTGGGGCCTGAAGCTTTCTTT	CASSLGPEAFF
17	TRBD2	NA	TRBV5-4	TRBJ2-1	TGTGCCAGCAGCTTGGTTGCGGGAGGGCCTGGCTACAATGAGCAGTTCTTC	CASSLVAGGPGYNEQFF
13	NA	NA	TRBV4-1	TRBJ2-1	TGCGCCAGCAGCCAAGAAAGGGCTAGCCAGCAGTTCTTC	CASSQERASQQFF
13	NA	few	TRBV19	TRBJ2-6	TGTGCCAGTAGTATATCTGGGGCCAACGTCCTGACTTTC	CASSISGANVLTF
14	TRBD1	NA	TRBV5-1	TRBJ2-7	TGCGCCAGCAGCTTCGGGACAGGGGACTACGAGCAGTACTTC	CASSFGTGDYEQYF
14	NA	NA	TRBV6-5	TRBJ1-5	TGTGCCAGCAGCCCAGAGAATAGCAATCAGCCCCAGCATTTT	CASSPENSNQPQHF
17	NA	few	TRBV7-3	TRBJ2-2	TGTGCCAGCAGCTTAGTTACGGGGTGGCGCGCGAGCGGGGAGCTGTTTTTT	CASSLVTGWRASGELFF
14	NA	NA	TRBV4-1	TRBJ2-7	TGCGCCAGCAGCCAAGTTGTGGGAGACTACGAGCAGTACTTC	CASSQVVGDYEQYF
14	NA	NA	TRBV7-9	TRBJ1-2	TGTGCCAGCAGCTTAAACCCCGATGGCTATGGCTACACCTTC	CASSLNPDGYGYTF
15	NA	few	TRBV2	TRBJ2-4	TGTGCCAGCAGTGAACCAGAAGCCGCCAAAAACATTCAGTACTTC	CASSEPEAAKNIQYF
11	NA	NA	TRBV11-2	TRBJ2-7	TGTGCCAGCCGCTACTCCTACGAGCAGTACTTC	CASRYSYEQYF
17	NA	NA	TRBV7-4	TRBJ2-4	TGTGCCAGCAGCTTAGAGCTGTCGATCCTAGCCAAAAACATTCAGTACTTC	CASSLELSILAKNIQYF
13	NA	NA	TRBV29-1	TRBJ1-2	TGCAGCGATCGGGACATGATGTTCGGGGGCTACACCTTC	CSDRDMMFGGYTF
13	NA	NA	TRBV13	TRBJ2-7	TGTGCCAGCAGCCCCACCGGGTTCGCCGAGCAGTACTTC	CASSPTGFAEQYF
12	NA	few	TRBV13	TRBJ1-5	TGTGCCAGCAGCTATGGGGATCAGCCCCAGCATTTT	CASSYGDQPQHF
14	NA	NA	TRBV4-1	TRBJ1-1	TGCGCCAGCAGCCAAGTCGGGGTGAACACTGAAGCTTTCTTT	CASSQVGVNTEAFF
15	TRBD1	NA	TRBV5-1	TRBJ1-5	TGCGCCAGCAGCCCCGGGACAGGGATTGGTCAGCCCCAGCATTTT	CASSPGTGIGQPQHF
14	NA	NA	TRBV2	TRBJ2-7	TGTGCCAGCAGTGAATTAGGCAGAGACTACGAGCAGTACTTC	CASSELGRDYEQYF
16	NA	once	TRBV5-4	TRBJ1-1	TGTGCCAGCAGCTTGTGGATAGGCCGACGGGGCACTGAAGCTTTCTTT	CASSLWIGRRGTEAFF
13	NA	NA	TRBV2	TRBJ2-7	TGTGCCAGCAGTGAAGGCGGGGCTTACGAGCAGTACTTC	CASSEGGAYEQYF
16	NA	NA	TRBV15	TRBJ1-4	TGTGCCACCAGCAGAGATCTCACCCGGGCGGGCGAAAAACTGTTTTTT	CATSRDLTRAGEKLFF
14	TRBD1	NA	TRBV27	TRBJ2-7	TGTGCCAGCAGTCCCCGACAGGGGGCCTACGAGCAGTACTTC	CASSPRQGAYEQYF
16	TRBD2	few	TRBV15	TRBJ2-3	TGTGCCACCAGCCCCCGGACTAGCGGGATTTCAGATACGCAGTATTTT	CATSPRTSGISDTQYF
15	NA	NA	TRBV5-6	TRBJ2-2	TGTGCCAGCAGCGTCGGGACTGACCTACGACCGGAGCTGTTTTTT	CASSVGTDLRPELFF